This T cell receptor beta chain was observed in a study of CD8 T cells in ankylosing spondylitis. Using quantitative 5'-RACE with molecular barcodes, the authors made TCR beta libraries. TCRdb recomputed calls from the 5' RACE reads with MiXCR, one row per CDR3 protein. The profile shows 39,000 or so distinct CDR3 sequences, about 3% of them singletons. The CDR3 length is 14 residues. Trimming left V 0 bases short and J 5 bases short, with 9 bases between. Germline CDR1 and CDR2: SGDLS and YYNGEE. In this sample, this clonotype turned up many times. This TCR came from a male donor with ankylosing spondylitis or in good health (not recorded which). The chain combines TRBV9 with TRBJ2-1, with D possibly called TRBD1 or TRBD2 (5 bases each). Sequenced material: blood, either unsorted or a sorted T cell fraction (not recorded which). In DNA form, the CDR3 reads TGTGCCAGCAGCGTAGGGCAGGGACACAATGAGCAGTTCTTC. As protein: CASSVGQGHNEQFF.